One sample yielded the 19 T cell receptor beta chains listed below, sequenced in a study of T-cell memory formation after mild COVID-19. TCRdb used MiXCR to reprocess the 5' RACE reads, holding one entry per CDR3 protein. The sample gives 450,000 to 650,000 distinct CDR3 sequences, about 20% of which show up once; around 13% is in the top ten. The source material was PBMCs or a T cell subset sorted from them (not recorded which). The source of these receptors is an adult woman who had mild COVID-19 (a few samples of this study predate the infection). Cell type and time point are not known.

The table lists this clonotype with a few counts. The J gene is TRBJ2-1, the V gene TRBV11-2; 10 bases fit TRBD2. The CDR3 consists of 13 residues. CDR1 and CDR2 (germline): SGHAT, FQNNGV. J was trimmed by 15 bases and V by 3 bases; bases with no gene match: 8. The CDR3 protein is CASSLTQREGGFF. The CDR3 nucleotides are TGTGCCAGCAGCTTGACCCAGCGGGAGGGGGGGTTCTTC.

The chain employs TRBV23-1 and TRBJ2-2; weak D call: TRBD1 (5 bases). TRBV23-1 is filed as an ORF, its function uncertain. Trimming shortened V by 0 bases and J by 0 bases, and 11 bases separated the two germline ends. The CDR3 extends over 17 amino acids. In DNA form, the CDR3 reads TGCGCCAGCAGTCAATCTTCCAAGACAGCGAACACCGGGGAGCTGTTTTTT. Its protein product is CASSQSSKTANTGELFF.

This clonotype has only a few counts. The chain links TRBV5-6 to TRBJ2-7; D uncertain. Germline assignment: CDR1 SGHDT and CDR2 YYEEEE. There are 14 residues in the CDR3. Trimming took 0 bases from V and 2 from J, leaving 9 bases between them. DNA of the CDR3: TGTGCCAGCAGCTTGGCGAGTGATCCCTACGAGCAGTACTTC. This encodes CASSLASDPYEQYF.

The J gene is TRBJ2-7, the V gene TRBV6-5, with a weak D call TRBD2 (6 bases). CDR1 is MNHEY and CDR2 is SVGAGI in the germline V gene. The CDR3 runs to 13 residues. Trimming pared 8 bases from V and 2 bases from J, leaving 13 bases between. In DNA form, the CDR3 reads TGTGCCAGCCAGGAAGGCGGGACCTACGAGCAGTACTTC. It yields the protein CASQEGGTYEQYF.

This clonotype was observed a handful of times. V gene TRBV7-2 combines with J gene TRBJ2-3; D remains unclear. CDR3 length equals 15 residues. Deletions cut 5 bases from V and 6 bases from J, with 18 bases between. CDR1 is SGHTA and CDR2 is FQGNSA in the germline V gene. DNA of the CDR3: TGTGCCAGCAGCCCCTGGACGTCGGGCGCCGATACGCAGTATTTT. It is translated as CASSPWTSGADTQYF.

This clonotype has only a few counts. The chain carries TRBV27 and TRBJ2-1, with a tentative D call TRBD2 (6 bases). The germline gives CDR1 MNHEY, CDR2 SMNVEV (reference sequence). V was shortened by 3 bases and J by 4 bases, with 16 bases between the two germline ends. This CDR3 spans 16 amino acids. The CDR3 spells CASSLATRHPYNEQFF. The CDR3 coding sequence is TGTGCCAGCAGTTTGGCGACTAGACATCCATACAATGAGCAGTTCTTC.

The J gene is TRBJ2-1, the V gene TRBV30, with 8 bases lining up with TRBD2. CDR1 and CDR2 from the germline V gene are GTSNPN and SVGIG (reference sequence). This CDR3 is built from 17 residues. J lost 6 bases, V lost 1 base, and 14 bases had no gene match. CDR3 sequence (DNA): TGTGCCTGGAGTGCCATGAGGACTAGCTCCGGGGGCAATGAGCAGTTCTTC. Translated, it gives CAWSAMRTSSGGNEQFF.

This clonotype was counted between two and nine times. An end of the junction does not agree with germline; a read error may underlie this. The chain is built from TRBV7-2 and TRBJ2-1; D possibly corresponds to TRBD2 (5 bases). The CDR3 has 12 amino acids. The germline V gene encodes CDR1 SGHTA and CDR2 FQGNSA. In DNA, the CDR3 is TGTGCCAGCAGCCCCCGTCCGGAGGACCCGTCCTTC. The encoded protein is CASSPRPEDPSF.

This rearrangement joins TRBV5-1 to TRBJ2-1, with 7 bases lining up with TRBD2. Trimming removed 0 bases from V and 8 bases from J; junction bases left unmatched: 17. Germline CDR1 is SGHRS and CDR2 is YFSETQ. The CDR3 is 18 amino acids. The CDR3 DNA reads as TGCGCCAGCAGCTTGGGTGTGTCTGGCCAACCTGGGGGGGATGAGCAGTTCTTC. This translates into CASSLGVSGQPGGDEQFF.

This clonotype was seen a handful of times. The chain employs TRBV9 and TRBJ2-5; 12 positions match TRBD1. The V gene's germline CDR1 is SGDLS and CDR2 YYNGEE. Germline trimming cut 5 bases from V and 4 bases from J; bases unmatched to any gene: 9. This CDR3 is 16 amino acids long. Here the CDR3 DNA reads TGTGCCAGCAGTCACAGGGACAGGGGGCAGGGAGAGACCCAGTACTTC. The encoded protein is CASSHRDRGQGETQYF. Full variable domain (outside the CDR3, taken from reference TRBV9 and TRBJ2-5): DSGVTQTPKHLITATGQRVTLRCSPRSGDLSVYWYQQSLDQGLQFLIQYYNGEERAKGNILERFSAQQFPDLHSELNLSSLELGDSALYFCASSHRDRGQGETQYFGPGTRLLVL.

This clonotype was observed a few times. V is TRBV3-1 and J is TRBJ2-1; TRBD2 might be the D (5 bases). The CDR3 consists of 14 residues. The V gene's germline CDR1 is LGHDT and CDR2 YNNKEL (reference sequence). Deletions cut 3 bases from V and 3 bases from J, with 9 bases between. CDR3 DNA sequence: TGTGCCAGCAGCCACCTTACTAGCTACAATGAGCAGTTCTTC. This codes for CASSHLTSYNEQFF.

This clonotype was seen ten or more times. V usage is TRBV5-6 and J usage is TRBJ2-5; D perhaps matches TRBD2 (7 bases). V lost 1 base and J 4 bases, leaving 14 bases between the germline ends. The CDR3 contains 15 residues. Germline V gene sequence: CDR1 SGHDT, CDR2 YYEEEE. CDR3 sequence (DNA): TGTGCCAGCAGCTTGAAGGGGGGGGTCCCAGAGACCCAGTACTTC. The encoded protein is CASSLKGGVPETQYF.

V is TRBV7-6 and J is TRBJ1-2; the D gene is possibly TRBD1 (6 bases). The CDR3 loop spans 17 amino acids. V was shortened by 5 bases and J by 1 base, with 20 bases between the two germline ends. CDR1 and CDR2 (germline): SGHVS, FNYEAQ. The CDR3 DNA follows: TGTGCCAGCAGCAATAGAGGGGGTCCGAAGAATAACTATGGCTACACCTTC. This codes for CASSNRGGPKNNYGYTF.

V usage is TRBV27 and J usage is TRBJ2-7; 10 bases line up with TRBD2. V was clipped by 5 bases and J by 0 bases; unmatched bases: 16. The CDR3 extends over 19 amino acids. CDR1 is MNHEY and CDR2 is SMNVEV in the germline V gene (reference sequence). This chain's CDR3 is CASSPTGLAEFLISYEQYF. CDR3 coding DNA: TGTGCCAGCAGTCCAACCGGACTAGCGGAATTTCTTATCTCCTACGAGCAGTACTTC.

In its sample, this clonotype was seen a few times. The V call is TRBV6-1, the J call TRBJ2-7; 7 nucleotides align to TRBD1. Germline V CDR1 and CDR2: MNHNS, SASEGT. The V and J ends lost 11 bases and 4 bases, in that order; junction bases with no gene match: 8. This CDR3 is 12 amino acids long. CDR3 sequence: CASPTGQYEQYF. The CDR3 coding sequence is TGTGCCTCCCCGACAGGGCAATACGAGCAGTACTTC.

This clonotype was picked up many times. The chain couples TRBV5-1 to TRBJ2-2; tentative D call: TRBD2 (5 bases). The V end lost 4 bases, the J end lost 3 bases, and 10 bases lay between the germline ends. The V gene's germline CDR1 is SGHRS and CDR2 YFSETQ. The CDR3 has 14 residues. The CDR3 loop is CASSGGRYTGELFF. The CDR3 region has the DNA TGCGCCAGCAGCGGAGGACGCTACACCGGGGAGCTGTTTTTT.

This rearrangement joins TRBV10-3 to TRBJ2-5, with 13 bases identical to TRBD2. V lost 4 bases and J lost 7; bases outside the gene matches: 18. Germline loops: CDR1 ENHRY, CDR2 SYGVKD. This CDR3 spans 19 amino acids. This CDR3 is CAISVNIQQLAGGQGTQYF. The CDR3 bases are TGTGCCATCAGTGTGAACATCCAACAACTAGCGGGGGGGCAGGGGACCCAGTACTTC.

This clonotype has at least ten counts. The chain is built from TRBV5-6 and TRBJ2-3, with 7 bases lining up with TRBD1. CDR1 is SGHDT, CDR2 YYEEEE, per germline. Trimming removed 1 base from V and 0 bases from J; junction bases left unmatched: 5. The CDR3 is 16 amino acids. CDR3 DNA sequence: TGTGCCAGCAGCTTGTATGCACAGGGGAGCACAGATACGCAGTATTTT. This translates into CASSLYAQGSTDTQYF.

A few counts support this clonotype. The chain links TRBV11-2 to TRBJ2-1; 10 bases line up with TRBD2. Germline CDR1 and CDR2: SGHAT and FQNNGV. V shed 6 bases, J shed 8 bases, and the junction held 13 bases outside the gene matches. There are 16 residues in the CDR3. CDR3 nucleotides: TGTGCCAGCAGTTCCCCAGCGGGGGGGCTGTTCGATGAGCAGTTCTTC. Translating it yields CASSSPAGGLFDEQFF. Using reference TRBV11-2 and TRBJ2-1 for the parts outside the CDR3, the full variable domain is EAGVAQSPRYKIIEKRQSVAFWCNPISGHATLYWYQQILGQGPKLLIQFQNNGVVDDSQLPKDRFSAERLKGVDSTLKIQPAKLEDSAVYLCASSSPAGGLFDEQFFGPGTRLTVL.